This TCR beta chain was captured by sequencing in a study of cytomegalovirus exposure and HLA in healthy donors. Study observations and caveats: In vitro work confirmed that a few CMV-associated chains recognize CMV antigens. It was reportedly the case that the classifier diagnosed cytomegalovirus status with high specificity and sensitivity.

As regards this clone: Its antigen remains unidentified.

Clones were read by immunoSEQ multiplex PCR, and TCRdb kept only the in-frame ones, dropping some. The sample yields 150,000 to 180,000 clones, 75% to 90% seen once. Trimming pared 4 bases from V and 3 bases from J, leaving 6 bases between. Looked up from germline, CDR1 is WNHNN and CDR2 is SYGVQD (reference sequence). This CDR3 contains 12 residues. The chain recombines TRBV10-1 with TRBJ1-2; no definite D call. This TCR derives from a man aged 18-30 years in good health and CMV-seropositive. What was sequenced was PBMCs. For the CDR3, the DNA is TGCGCCAGCAGTGCTTCAGACTATGGCTACACCTTC. It codes for CASSASDYGYTF.